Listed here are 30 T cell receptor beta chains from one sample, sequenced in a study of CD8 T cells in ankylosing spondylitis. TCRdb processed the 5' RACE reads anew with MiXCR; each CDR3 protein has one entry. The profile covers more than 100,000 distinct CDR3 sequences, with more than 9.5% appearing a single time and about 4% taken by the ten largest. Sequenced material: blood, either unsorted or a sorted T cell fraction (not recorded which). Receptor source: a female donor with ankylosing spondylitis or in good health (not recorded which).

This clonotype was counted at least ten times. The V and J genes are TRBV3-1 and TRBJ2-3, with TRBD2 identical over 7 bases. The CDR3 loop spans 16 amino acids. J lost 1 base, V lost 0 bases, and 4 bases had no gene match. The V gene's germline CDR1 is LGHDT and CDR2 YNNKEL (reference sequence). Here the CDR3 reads CASSQDSSGGTDTQYF. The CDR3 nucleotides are TGTGCCAGCAGCCAAGATTCCAGCGGGGGCACAGATACGCAGTATTTT.

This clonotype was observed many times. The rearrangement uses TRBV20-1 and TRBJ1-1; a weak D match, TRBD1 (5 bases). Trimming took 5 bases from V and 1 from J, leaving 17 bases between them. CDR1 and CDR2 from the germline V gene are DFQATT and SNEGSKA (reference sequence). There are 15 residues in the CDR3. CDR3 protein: CSAPRPGPRNTEAFF. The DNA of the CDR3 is TGCAGTGCTCCTAGGCCGGGACCCAGGAACACTGAAGCTTTCTTT.

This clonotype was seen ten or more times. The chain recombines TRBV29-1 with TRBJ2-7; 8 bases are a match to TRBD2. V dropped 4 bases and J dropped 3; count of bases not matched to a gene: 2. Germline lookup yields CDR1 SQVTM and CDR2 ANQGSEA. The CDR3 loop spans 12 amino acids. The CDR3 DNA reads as TGCAGCGTTGCCCTAGCGGGCTACGAGCAGTACTTC. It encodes CSVALAGYEQYF.

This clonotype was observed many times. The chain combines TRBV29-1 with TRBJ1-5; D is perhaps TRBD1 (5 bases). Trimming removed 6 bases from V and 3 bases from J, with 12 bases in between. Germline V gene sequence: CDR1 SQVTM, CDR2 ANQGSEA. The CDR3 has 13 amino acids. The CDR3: CSVADSLNQPQHF. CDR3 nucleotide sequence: TGCAGCGTCGCCGACAGTCTCAATCAGCCCCAGCATTTT.

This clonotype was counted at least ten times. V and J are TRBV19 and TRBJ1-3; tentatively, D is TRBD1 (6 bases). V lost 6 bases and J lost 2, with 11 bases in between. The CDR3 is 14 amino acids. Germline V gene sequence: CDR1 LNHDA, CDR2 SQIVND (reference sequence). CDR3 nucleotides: TGTGCCAGTAGGCCAGGGGCCACTGGAAACACCATATATTTT. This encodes CASRPGATGNTIYF.

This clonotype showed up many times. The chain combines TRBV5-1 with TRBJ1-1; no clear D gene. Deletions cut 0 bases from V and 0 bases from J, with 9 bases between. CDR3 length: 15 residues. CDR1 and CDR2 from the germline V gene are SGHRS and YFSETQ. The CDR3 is CASSLGMGMNTEAFF. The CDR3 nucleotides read TGCGCCAGCAGCTTGGGTATGGGAATGAACACTGAAGCTTTCTTT.

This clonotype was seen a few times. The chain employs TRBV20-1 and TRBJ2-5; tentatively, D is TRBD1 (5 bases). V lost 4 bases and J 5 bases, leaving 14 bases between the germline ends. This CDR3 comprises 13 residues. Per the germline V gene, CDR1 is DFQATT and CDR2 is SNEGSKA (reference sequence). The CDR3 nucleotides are TGCAGTGCTACGCAGACAGTCGGGGAGACCCAGTACTTC. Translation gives CSATQTVGETQYF.

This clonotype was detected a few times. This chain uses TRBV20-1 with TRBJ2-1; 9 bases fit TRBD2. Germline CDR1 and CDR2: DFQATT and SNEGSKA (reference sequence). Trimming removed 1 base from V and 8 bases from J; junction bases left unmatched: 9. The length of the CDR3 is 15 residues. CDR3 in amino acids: CSARGGGAIGDEQFF. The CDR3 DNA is TGCAGTGCTAGAGGCGGGGGGGCGATTGGGGATGAGCAGTTCTTC.

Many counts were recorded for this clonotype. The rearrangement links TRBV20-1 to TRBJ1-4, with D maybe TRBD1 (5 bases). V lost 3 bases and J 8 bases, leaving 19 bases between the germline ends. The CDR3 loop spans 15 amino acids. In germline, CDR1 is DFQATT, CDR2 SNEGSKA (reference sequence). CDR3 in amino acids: CSARGDKVEGEKLFF. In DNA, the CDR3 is TGCAGTGCTAGGGGAGACAAGGTTGAGGGGGAAAAACTGTTTTTT.

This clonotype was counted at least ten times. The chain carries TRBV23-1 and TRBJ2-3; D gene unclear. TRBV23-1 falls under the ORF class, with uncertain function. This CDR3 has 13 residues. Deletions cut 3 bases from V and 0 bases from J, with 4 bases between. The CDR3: CASSHSSTDTQYF. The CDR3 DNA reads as TGCGCCAGCAGTCACTCTAGCACAGATACGCAGTATTTT.

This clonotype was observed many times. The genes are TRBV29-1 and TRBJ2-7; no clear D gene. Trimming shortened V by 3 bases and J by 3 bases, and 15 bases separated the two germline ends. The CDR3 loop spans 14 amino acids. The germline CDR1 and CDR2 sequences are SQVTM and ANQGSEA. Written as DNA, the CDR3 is TGCAGCGTTGATACTGGTCCGGCCGACTACGAGCAGTACTTC. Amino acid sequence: CSVDTGPADYEQYF.

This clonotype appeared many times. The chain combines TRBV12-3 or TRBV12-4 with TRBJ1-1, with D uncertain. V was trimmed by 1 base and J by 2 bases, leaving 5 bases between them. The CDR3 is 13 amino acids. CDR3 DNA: TGTGCCAGCAGTTTAGGAGTAAACACTGAAGCTTTCTTT. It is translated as CASSLGVNTEAFF.

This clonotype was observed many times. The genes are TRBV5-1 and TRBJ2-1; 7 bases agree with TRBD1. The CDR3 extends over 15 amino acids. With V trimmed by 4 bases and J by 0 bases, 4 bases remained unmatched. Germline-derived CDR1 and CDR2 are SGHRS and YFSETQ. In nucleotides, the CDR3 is TGCGCCAGCAGCCAGGCAGGGGGCTCCTACAATGAGCAGTTCTTC. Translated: CASSQAGGSYNEQFF.

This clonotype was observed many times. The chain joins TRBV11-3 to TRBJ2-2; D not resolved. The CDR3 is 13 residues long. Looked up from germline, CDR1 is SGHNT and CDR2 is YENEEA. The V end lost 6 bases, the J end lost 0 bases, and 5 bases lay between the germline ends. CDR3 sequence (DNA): TGTGCCAGCAGGGCGGCGAACACCGGGGAGCTGTTTTTT. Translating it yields CASRAANTGELFF.

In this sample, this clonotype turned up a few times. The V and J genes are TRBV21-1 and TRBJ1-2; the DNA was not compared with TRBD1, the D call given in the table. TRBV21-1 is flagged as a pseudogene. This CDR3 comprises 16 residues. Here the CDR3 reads CASSKGGHLRGSGYTF. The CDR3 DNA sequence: TGTGCCAGCAGCAAAGGAGGACACTTAAGGGGATCCGGCTACACCTTC.

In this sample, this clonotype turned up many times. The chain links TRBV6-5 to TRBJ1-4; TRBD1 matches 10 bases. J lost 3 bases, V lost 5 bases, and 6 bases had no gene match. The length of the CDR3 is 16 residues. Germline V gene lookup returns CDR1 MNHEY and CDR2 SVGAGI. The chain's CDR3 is CASSNRDRGPNEKLFF. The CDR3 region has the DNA TGTGCCAGCAGTAACCGGGACAGGGGTCCTAATGAAAAACTGTTTTTT.

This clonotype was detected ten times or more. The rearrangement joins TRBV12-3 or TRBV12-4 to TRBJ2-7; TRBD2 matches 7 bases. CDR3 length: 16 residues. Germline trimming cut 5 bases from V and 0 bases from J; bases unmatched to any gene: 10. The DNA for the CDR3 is TGTGCCAGCAGTCCACCGACTAGCCCCTACTCCTACGAGCAGTACTTC. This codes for CASSPPTSPYSYEQYF.

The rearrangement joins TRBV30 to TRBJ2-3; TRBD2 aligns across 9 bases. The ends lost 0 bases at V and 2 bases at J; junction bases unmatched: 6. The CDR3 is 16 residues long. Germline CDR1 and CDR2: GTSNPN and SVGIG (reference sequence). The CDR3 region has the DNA TGTGCCTGGAGTGTTGCCGGGACTAGCTTCACAGATACGCAGTATTTT. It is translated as CAWSVAGTSFTDTQYF.

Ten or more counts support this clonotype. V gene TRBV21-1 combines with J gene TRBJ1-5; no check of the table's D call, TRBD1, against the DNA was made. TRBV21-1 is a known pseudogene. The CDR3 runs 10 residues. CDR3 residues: CARVGGPQHF. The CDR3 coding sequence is TGTGCCCGCGTTGGGGGGCCCCAGCATTTT.

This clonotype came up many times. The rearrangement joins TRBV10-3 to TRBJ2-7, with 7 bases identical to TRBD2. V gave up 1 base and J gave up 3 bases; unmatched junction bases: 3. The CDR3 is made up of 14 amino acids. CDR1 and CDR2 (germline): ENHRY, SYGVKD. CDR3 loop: CAISEYRTSYEQYF. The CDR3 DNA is TGTGCCATCAGTGAGTATAGGACTAGCTACGAGCAGTACTTC.

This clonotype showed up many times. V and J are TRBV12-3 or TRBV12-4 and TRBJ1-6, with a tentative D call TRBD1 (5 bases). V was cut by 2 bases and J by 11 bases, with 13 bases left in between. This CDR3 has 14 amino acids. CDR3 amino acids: CASSLFRESTPLHF. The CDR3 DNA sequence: TGTGCCAGCAGTTTATTCAGGGAATCGACACCCCTCCACTTT.

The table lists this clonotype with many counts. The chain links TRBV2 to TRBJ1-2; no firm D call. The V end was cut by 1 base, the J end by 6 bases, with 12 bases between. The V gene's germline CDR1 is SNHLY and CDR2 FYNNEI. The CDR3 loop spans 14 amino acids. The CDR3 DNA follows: TGTGCCAGCAGTGAAGGTGGAGGGAATAATGGCTACACCTTC. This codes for CASSEGGGNNGYTF.

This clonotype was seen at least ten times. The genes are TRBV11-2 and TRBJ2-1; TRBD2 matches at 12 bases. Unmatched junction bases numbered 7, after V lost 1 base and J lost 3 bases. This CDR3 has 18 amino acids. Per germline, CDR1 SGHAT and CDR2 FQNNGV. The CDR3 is CASSLGASGRVNYNEQFF. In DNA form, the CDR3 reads TGTGCCAGCAGCTTAGGAGCTAGCGGGAGGGTTAACTACAATGAGCAGTTCTTC.

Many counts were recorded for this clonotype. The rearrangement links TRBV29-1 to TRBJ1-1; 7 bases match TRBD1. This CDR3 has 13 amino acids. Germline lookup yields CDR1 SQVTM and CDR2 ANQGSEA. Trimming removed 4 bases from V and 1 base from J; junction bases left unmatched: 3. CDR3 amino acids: CSVVRGQNTEAFF. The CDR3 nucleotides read TGCAGCGTTGTAAGGGGGCAGAACACTGAAGCTTTCTTT.

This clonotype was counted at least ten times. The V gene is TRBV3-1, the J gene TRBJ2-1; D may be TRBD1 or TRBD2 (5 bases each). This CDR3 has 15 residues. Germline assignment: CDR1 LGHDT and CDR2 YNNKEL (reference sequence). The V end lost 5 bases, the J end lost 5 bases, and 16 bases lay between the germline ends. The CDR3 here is CASSATGRRDNEQFF. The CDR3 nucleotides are TGTGCCAGCAGCGCGACGGGACGACGGGACAATGAGCAGTTCTTC.

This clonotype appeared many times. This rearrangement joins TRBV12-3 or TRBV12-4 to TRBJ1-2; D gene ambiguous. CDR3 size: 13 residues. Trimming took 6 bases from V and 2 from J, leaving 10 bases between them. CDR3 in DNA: TGTGCCAGCAGATCCCTTATCAACTATGGCTACACCTTC. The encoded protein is CASRSLINYGYTF.

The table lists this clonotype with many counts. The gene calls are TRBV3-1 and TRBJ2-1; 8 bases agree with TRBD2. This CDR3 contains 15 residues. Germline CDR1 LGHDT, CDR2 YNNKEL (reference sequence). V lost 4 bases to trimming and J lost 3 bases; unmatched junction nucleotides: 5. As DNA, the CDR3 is TGTGCCAGCAGCCTTAGCGGGACTAACTACAATGAGCAGTTCTTC. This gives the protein CASSLSGTNYNEQFF.

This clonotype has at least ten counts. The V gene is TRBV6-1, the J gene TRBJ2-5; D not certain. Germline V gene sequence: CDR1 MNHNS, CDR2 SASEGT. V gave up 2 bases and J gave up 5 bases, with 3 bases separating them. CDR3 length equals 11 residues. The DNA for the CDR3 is TGTGCCAGCAGTGAACGGGAGACCCAGTACTTC. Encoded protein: CASSERETQYF.

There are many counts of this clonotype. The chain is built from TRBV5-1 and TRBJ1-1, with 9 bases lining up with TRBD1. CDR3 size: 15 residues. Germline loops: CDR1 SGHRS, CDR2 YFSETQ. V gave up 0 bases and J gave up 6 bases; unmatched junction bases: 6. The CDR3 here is CASSLAGTGPSEAFF. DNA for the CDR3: TGCGCCAGCAGCTTGGCCGGGACAGGGCCGTCTGAAGCTTTCTTT.

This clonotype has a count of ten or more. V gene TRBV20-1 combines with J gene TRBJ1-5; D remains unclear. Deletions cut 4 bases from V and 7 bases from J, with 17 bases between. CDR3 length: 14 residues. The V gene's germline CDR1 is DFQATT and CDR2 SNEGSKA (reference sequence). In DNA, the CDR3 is TGCAGTGCTAATAGATCGCCGGGAGTCCAGCCCCAGCATTTT. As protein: CSANRSPGVQPQHF.